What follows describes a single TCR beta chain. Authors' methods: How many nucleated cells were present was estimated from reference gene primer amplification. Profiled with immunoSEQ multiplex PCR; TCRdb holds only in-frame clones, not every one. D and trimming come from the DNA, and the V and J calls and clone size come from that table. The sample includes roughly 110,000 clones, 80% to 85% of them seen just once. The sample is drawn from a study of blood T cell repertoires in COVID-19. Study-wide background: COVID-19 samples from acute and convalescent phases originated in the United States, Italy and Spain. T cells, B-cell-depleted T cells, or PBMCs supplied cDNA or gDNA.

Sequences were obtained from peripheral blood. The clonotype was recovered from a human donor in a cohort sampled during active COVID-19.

The CDR3 sequence: CASSPTGINEQFF. CDR3 DNA sequence: TGTGCCAGCAGCCCGACAGGAATCAATGAGCAGTTCTTC. The chain carries TRBV6-5 and TRBJ2-1, with D tentatively TRBD1 (6 bases). CDR3 length: 13 residues. Germline V lookup: CDR1 MNHEY, CDR2 SVGAGI. V lost 6 bases, J lost 6 bases, and 12 bases lay in between.